The 2 T cell receptor beta chains below all came from one sample that was sequenced in a study of T-cell memory formation after mild COVID-19. One entry per CDR3 protein, called by TCRdb with MiXCR from the 5' RACE reads. The profile shows 550,000 to 650,000 distinct CDR3 sequences, 17% of them singletons. The sequenced sample consisted of PBMCs or a T cell subset sorted from them (not recorded which). The receptors were sampled from an adult woman who had mild COVID-19 (a few samples of this study predate the infection). Cell type and time point are not known.

The chain uses TRBV15 and TRBJ1-5, with TRBD1 matching over 7 bases. The germline V gene encodes CDR1 LNHNV and CDR2 YYDKDF (reference sequence). This CDR3 comprises 16 residues. Unmatched junction bases numbered 11, after V lost 3 bases and J lost 6 bases. CDR3 loop: CATSRTDRVSGQPQHF. The CDR3 bases are TGTGCCACCAGCAGGACCGACAGGGTTTCGGGTCAGCCCCAGCATTTT.

This clonotype was found a few times. The rearrangement joins TRBV6-5 to TRBJ2-1; TRBD2 agrees at 13 bases. The CDR3 contains 18 residues. Germline assignment: CDR1 MNHEY and CDR2 SVGAGI. V was pared by 2 bases and J by 7 bases, with 11 bases of the junction left unmatched. The CDR3 region is CASSYPRTSGRVGNEQFF. The CDR3 nucleotides are TGTGCCAGCAGTTACCCAAGGACTAGCGGGAGAGTAGGGAATGAGCAGTTCTTC.